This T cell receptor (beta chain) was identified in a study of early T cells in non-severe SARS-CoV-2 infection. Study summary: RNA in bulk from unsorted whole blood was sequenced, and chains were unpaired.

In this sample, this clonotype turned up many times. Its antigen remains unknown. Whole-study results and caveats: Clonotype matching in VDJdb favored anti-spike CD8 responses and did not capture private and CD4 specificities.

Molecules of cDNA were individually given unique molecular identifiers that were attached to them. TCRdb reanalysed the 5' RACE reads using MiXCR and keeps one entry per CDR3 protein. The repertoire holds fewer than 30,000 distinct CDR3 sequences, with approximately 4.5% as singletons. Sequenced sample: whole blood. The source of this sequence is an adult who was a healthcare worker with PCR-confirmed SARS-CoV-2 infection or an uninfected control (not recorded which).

CDR3 loop: CASRYRASNSPLHF. DNA for the CDR3: TGTGCCAGCAGATATCGGGCGTCAAATTCACCCCTCCACTTT. The V call is TRBV6-5, the J call TRBJ1-6; D unresolved. The V end lost 6 bases, the J end lost 7 bases, and 13 bases lay between the germline ends. The length of the CDR3 is 14 residues. Germline loops: CDR1 MNHEY, CDR2 SVGAGI.